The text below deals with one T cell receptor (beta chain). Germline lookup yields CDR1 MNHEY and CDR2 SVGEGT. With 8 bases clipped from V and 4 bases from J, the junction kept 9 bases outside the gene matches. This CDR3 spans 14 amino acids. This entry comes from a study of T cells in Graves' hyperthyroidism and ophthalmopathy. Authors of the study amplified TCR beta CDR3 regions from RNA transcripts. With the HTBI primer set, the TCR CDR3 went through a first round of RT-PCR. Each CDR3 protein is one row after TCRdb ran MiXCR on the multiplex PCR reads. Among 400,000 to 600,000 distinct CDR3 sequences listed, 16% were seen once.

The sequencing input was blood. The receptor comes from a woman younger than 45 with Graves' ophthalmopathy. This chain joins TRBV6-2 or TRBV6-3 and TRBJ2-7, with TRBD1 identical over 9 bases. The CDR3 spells CASGQYRGPYEQYF. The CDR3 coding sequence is TGTGCCAGCGGACAGTACAGGGGGCCGTACGAGCAGTACTTC.